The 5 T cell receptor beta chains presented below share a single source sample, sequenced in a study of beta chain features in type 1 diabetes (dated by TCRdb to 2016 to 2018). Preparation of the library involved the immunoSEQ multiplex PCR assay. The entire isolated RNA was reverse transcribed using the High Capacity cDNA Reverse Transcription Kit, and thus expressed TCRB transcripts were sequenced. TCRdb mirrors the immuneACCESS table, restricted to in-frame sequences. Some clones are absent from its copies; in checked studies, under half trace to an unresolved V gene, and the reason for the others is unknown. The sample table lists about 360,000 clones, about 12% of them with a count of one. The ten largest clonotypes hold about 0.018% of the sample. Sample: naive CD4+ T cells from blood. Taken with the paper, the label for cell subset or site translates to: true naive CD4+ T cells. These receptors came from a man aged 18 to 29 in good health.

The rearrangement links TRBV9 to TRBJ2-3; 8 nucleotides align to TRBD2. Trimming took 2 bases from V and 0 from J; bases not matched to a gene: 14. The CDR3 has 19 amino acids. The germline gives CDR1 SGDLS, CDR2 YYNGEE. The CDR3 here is CASSVDFRGGRTSTDTQYF. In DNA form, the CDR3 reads TGTGCCAGCAGCGTGGATTTTCGGGGGGGGAGAACTAGCACAGATACGCAGTATTTT.

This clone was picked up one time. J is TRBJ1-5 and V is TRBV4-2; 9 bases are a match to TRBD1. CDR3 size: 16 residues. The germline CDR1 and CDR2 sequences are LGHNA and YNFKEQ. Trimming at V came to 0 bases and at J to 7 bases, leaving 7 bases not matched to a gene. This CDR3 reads CASSQEWGQGGQPQHF. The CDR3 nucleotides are TGTGCCAGCAGCCAAGAGTGGGGACAGGGTGGCCAGCCCCAGCATTTT.

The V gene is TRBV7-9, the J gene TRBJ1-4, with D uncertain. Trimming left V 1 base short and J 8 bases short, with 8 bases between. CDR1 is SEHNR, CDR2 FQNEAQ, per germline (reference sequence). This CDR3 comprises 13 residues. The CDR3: CASSLVPGEKLFF. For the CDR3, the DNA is TGTGCCAGCAGCTTAGTGCCCGGGGAAAAACTGTTTTTT. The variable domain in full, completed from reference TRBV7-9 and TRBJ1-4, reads DTGVSQNPRHKITKRGQNVTFRCDPISEHNRLYWYRQTLGQGPEFLTYFQNEAQLEKSRLLSDRFSAERPKGSFSTLEIQRTEQGDSAMYLCASSLVPGEKLFFGSGTQLSVL.

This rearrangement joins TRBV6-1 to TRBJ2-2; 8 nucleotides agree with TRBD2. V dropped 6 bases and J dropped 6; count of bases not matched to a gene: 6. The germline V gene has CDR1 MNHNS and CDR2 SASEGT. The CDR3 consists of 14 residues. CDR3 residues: CASSRTSLAGELFF. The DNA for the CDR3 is TGTGCCAGCAGCAGGACTAGCCTCGCCGGGGAGCTGTTTTTT.

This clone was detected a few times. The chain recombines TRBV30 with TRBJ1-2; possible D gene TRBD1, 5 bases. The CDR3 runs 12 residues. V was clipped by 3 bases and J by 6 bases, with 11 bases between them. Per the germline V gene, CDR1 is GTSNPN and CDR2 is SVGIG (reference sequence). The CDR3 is CAWRRAGHGYTF. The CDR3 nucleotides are TGTGCCTGGAGAAGGGCAGGGCATGGCTACACCTTC.